This TCR beta chain originates from a study of OX40 agonist ivuxolimab in advanced cancers. Study summary: Ivuxolimab was administered intravenously to patients at 0.01 to 10 mg/kg every 2 weeks. Study-level points and caveats: The authors did not determine the antigen specificity of the expanded peripheral T cells.

This CDR3 contains 15 residues. Germline V gene sequence: CDR1 SNHLY, CDR2 FYNNEI. V gave up 0 bases and J gave up 7 bases; unmatched junction bases: 1. The count of this clone is one. Its antigen is still unknown. Data came from immunoSEQ multiplex PCR; TCRdb stores just in-frame clones and leaves some out. The sample lists 80,000 or so clones, about nine tenths seen once, with over 0.25% in the top ten. The TCR comes from an adult with an advanced solid tumor such as melanoma, head and neck, liver or kidney cancer. The V gene is TRBV2, the J gene TRBJ1-4; 11 bases map to TRBD1. The specimen was CD4+ or CD8+ T cells sorted from blood, collected in a trial of the OX40 agonist ivuxolimab. This chain's CDR3 is CASSEAGTGGEKLFF. In DNA form, the CDR3 reads TGTGCCAGCAGTGAAGCCGGGACAGGGGGTGAAAAACTGTTTTTT.